This T cell receptor (beta chain) is from a study of blood T cells in healthy people across ages. There are 11 residues in the CDR3. Germline assignment: CDR1 SEHNR and CDR2 FQNEAQ (reference sequence). V lost 5 bases and J lost 8, with 6 bases in between. A sample-barcoded 5' primer and a J-beta primer mix were used in a second PCR of roughly 6 to 11 cycles. TCRdb fed the 5' RACE reads into MiXCR, producing one record per CDR3 protein. Here the sample spans around 850,000 distinct CDR3 sequences, around 36% being singletons. The sequenced sample was blood. The source of this sequence is a man younger than 35 in good health. The genes are TRBV7-9 and TRBJ1-4; D may be TRBD1 (5 bases). The CDR3 region has the DNA TGTGCCAGCAGCCGACAGGAAAAACTGTTTTTT. Protein sequence: CASSRQEKLFF.